These 8 T cell receptor beta chains were sequenced from one sample in a study of response to subunit inactivated influenza vaccine. A single record per CDR3 protein comes from TCRdb applying MiXCR to the RT-PCR reads. The sample holds 160,000 or so distinct CDR3 sequences, approximately 11% seen once. The sample here was non-naive T cells sorted from PBMCs, taken 45 days after vaccination. The origin of the receptors is a man in his fifties who received an inactivated influenza vaccine.

This clonotype turned up a few times. The V call is TRBV19, the J call TRBJ2-5; D may match TRBD1 or TRBD2 (5 bases each). The germline V and J ends were trimmed by 5 bases and 7 bases, with 11 bases remaining between them. The CDR3 has 12 amino acids. CDR1 is LNHDA, CDR2 SQIVND, per germline (reference sequence). DNA of the CDR3: TGTGCCAGTAGTGGGACCCTGGGGACCCAGTACTTC. Encoded protein: CASSGTLGTQYF.

The rearrangement links TRBV20-1 to TRBJ1-1, with no clear D. The germline gives CDR1 DFQATT, CDR2 SNEGSKA (reference sequence). The CDR3 contains 14 residues. V gave up 2 bases and J gave up 1 base, with 11 bases separating them. DNA for the CDR3: TGCAGTGCTAGAAAAGGCGCAGGGAACACTGAAGCTTTCTTT. It specifies CSARKGAGNTEAFF.

This clonotype was seen a handful of times. The V and J genes are TRBV12-3 or TRBV12-4 and TRBJ2-7, with 8 bases matching TRBD2. Trimming cost V 3 bases and J 5 bases; bases outside gene matches: 9. The CDR3 loop spans 15 amino acids. The CDR3 DNA reads as TGTGCCAGCAGTTTTAGCACCGGGACTAGGAACGAGCAGTACTTC. This encodes CASSFSTGTRNEQYF.

The table lists this clonotype with a few counts. The chain carries TRBV18 and TRBJ2-5; unclear D gene. The CDR3 is 14 amino acids. Germline loops: CDR1 KGHSH, CDR2 LQKENI. Trimming shortened V by 0 bases and J by 1 base, and 6 bases separated the two germline ends. This chain's CDR3 is CASSPPNSQETQYF. Here the CDR3 DNA reads TGTGCCAGCTCACCACCGAACAGCCAAGAGACCCAGTACTTC.

This clonotype was found a few times. The V call is TRBV20-1, the J call TRBJ2-7, with a possible D match to TRBD2 (5 bases). In germline, CDR1 is DFQATT, CDR2 SNEGSKA (reference sequence). V lost 1 base and J 6 bases, leaving 16 bases between the germline ends. This CDR3 comprises 14 residues. The CDR3 bases are TGCAGTGCTAGAGCCCGAACGGAGAGCGGCGAGCAGTACTTC. This codes for CSARARTESGEQYF.

The V and J genes are TRBV7-6 and TRBJ2-5; D is perhaps TRBD2 (6 bases). The length of the CDR3 is 16 residues. The V gene lost 5 bases and the J gene lost 1 base, with 17 bases spanning the gap. CDR1 is SGHVS, CDR2 FNYEAQ, per germline. DNA of the CDR3: TGTGCCAGCAGCCCACTCAGCGGGTGGTCCCAAGAGACCCAGTACTTC. This gives the protein CASSPLSGWSQETQYF.

The chain links TRBV20-1 to TRBJ2-2; D unresolved. V dropped 3 bases and J dropped 6 bases, with 14 bases sitting between them. Germline CDR1 and CDR2: DFQATT and SNEGSKA (reference sequence). The CDR3 is 14 residues long. CDR3 coding DNA: TGCAGTGCTAGGGGCGACATGAATCCCGGGGAGCTGTTTTTT. Its protein is CSARGDMNPGELFF.

This clonotype was found a few times. The chain has TRBV3-1 and TRBJ2-7; TRBD1 agrees at 8 bases. V lost 2 bases and J lost 4; bases outside the gene matches: 7. The germline V gene encodes CDR1 LGHDT and CDR2 YNNKEL (reference sequence). CDR3 length: 15 amino acids. CDR3 protein: CASSQTDRGSYEQYF. In DNA form, the CDR3 reads TGTGCCAGCAGCCAAACAGACAGGGGTTCATACGAGCAGTACTTC.